This T cell receptor beta chain was observed in a study of T cells in Graves' hyperthyroidism and ophthalmopathy. This clonotype was recorded many times. Its antigen is currently unknown. Amplification of TCR beta CDR3 regions used RNA as the template. First-round RT-PCR of the TCR CDR3 relied on the HTBI primer set. TCRdb redid the calling of the multiplex PCR reads with MiXCR, one entry per CDR3 protein. The table shows about 520,000 distinct CDR3 sequences, with around 24% occurring only once. General study points: Most expanded thyroid clonotypes above 0.001 also appeared in blood. Ophthalmopathy onset followed model prediction by a median roughly six months.

V was clipped by 3 bases and J by 6 bases; unmatched bases: 3. Germline values: CDR1 LNHDA, CDR2 SQIVND (reference sequence). The CDR3 contains 13 residues. Orbital computed tomography, thyroid ultrasound, serum thyroxine and TRAb, and clinical symptoms together informed the diagnoses. J is TRBJ1-2 and V is TRBV19; 8 bases are a match to TRBD1. The clonotype was recovered from a woman under 40 with Graves' ophthalmopathy. The sample was blood. This CDR3 is CASSIGRGHGYTF. The CDR3 region has the DNA TGTGCCAGTAGTATCGGCAGGGGGCATGGCTACACCTTC.